The 7 T cell receptor beta chains in this list originate from one sample, sequenced in a study of T cell clonotyping in hematopoietic cell transplantation. Method: immunoSEQ multiplex PCR; TCRdb's copy keeps in-frame clones and lacks some. This sample yields more than 9,500 clones, of which 85% to 90% are seen a single time; 3.5% to 4% belongs to the top ten. Sample: peripheral blood mononuclear cells. The receptors come from a human donor who either received an allogeneic hematopoietic cell transplant for a myeloid malignancy or was a related donor (not recorded which). Some clones in this sample may be carry-over from other donors' samples.

V usage is TRBV4-1 and J usage is TRBJ1-2; 8 bases agree with TRBD1. Unmatched junction bases numbered 7, after V lost 3 bases and J lost 4 bases. Per the germline V gene, CDR1 is MGHRA and CDR2 is YSYEKL. CDR3 length: 15 amino acids. The CDR3 sequence: CASSQGTGGGYGYTF. The CDR3 DNA follows: TGCGCCAGCAGCCAGGGGACAGGAGGGGGCTATGGCTACACCTTC.

The chain is built from TRBV7-8 and TRBJ2-5, with 7 bases that match TRBD2. The CDR3 has 14 residues. J lost 5 bases, V lost 6 bases, and 9 bases had no gene match. The V gene's germline CDR1 is SGHVS and CDR2 FQNEAQ. CDR3 sequence: CASSRGLPGETQYF. The CDR3 DNA sequence: TGTGCCAGCAGTCGGGGACTACCCGGCGAGACCCAGTACTTC.

The CDR3 DNA reads as TGTGCCAGCAGCCCGAGGGTCGCAGATACGCAGTATTTT. This sequence encodes CASSPRVADTQYF. The chain recombines TRBV5-4 with TRBJ2-3; TRBD2 is a possible D gene (5 bases). The CDR3 extends over 13 amino acids. The V and J ends lost 4 bases and 4 bases respectively, with 10 bases between them. CDR1 is SGHNT and CDR2 is YYREEE in the germline V gene (reference sequence).

The chain couples TRBV7-2 to TRBJ2-3; the match to TRBD2 covers 11 bases. Per germline, CDR1 SGHTA and CDR2 FQGNSA. V lost 2 bases and J lost 3; bases outside the gene matches: 4. The CDR3 totals 16 residues. As DNA, the CDR3 is TGTGCCAGCAGCTTAAATAGCGGGGGGGGAACAGATACGCAGTATTTT. This translates into CASSLNSGGGTDTQYF.

V usage is TRBV5-4 and J usage is TRBJ2-5, with 8 positions matching TRBD2. Trimming cost V 0 bases and J 5 bases; bases outside gene matches: 9. This CDR3 contains 16 residues. Germline values: CDR1 SGHNT, CDR2 YYREEE (reference sequence). The CDR3 protein is CASSLAGGPVWETQYF. As DNA, the CDR3 is TGTGCCAGCAGCTTGGCGGGGGGGCCTGTTTGGGAGACCCAGTACTTC. Full variable domain (remainder filled in from reference TRBV5-4 and TRBJ2-5): ETGVTQSPTHLIKTRGQQVTLRCSSQSGHNTVSWYQQALGQGPQFIFQYYREEENGRGNFPPRFSGLQFPNYSSELNVNALELDDSALYLCASSLAGGPVWETQYFGPGTRLLVL.

The chain couples TRBV5-6 to TRBJ1-2, with 9 bases fitting TRBD1. The CDR3 sequence is 14 residues long. J lost 6 bases, V lost 4 bases, and 7 bases had no gene match. Germline CDR1 is SGHDT and CDR2 is YYEEEE. The CDR3 region has the DNA TGTGCCAGCAGCATAGTACAGGGGGCAGATGGCTACACCTTC. Residues: CASSIVQGADGYTF.

This chain links TRBV27 with TRBJ1-4; D unclear. Trimming left V 3 bases short and J 2 bases short, with 13 bases between. The CDR3 is 16 residues long. Germline V gene sequence: CDR1 MNHEY, CDR2 SMNVEV (reference sequence). For the CDR3, the DNA is TGTGCCAGCAGTTTCTTCAGATTTAAGACTAATGAAAAACTGTTTTTT. This encodes CASSFFRFKTNEKLFF.